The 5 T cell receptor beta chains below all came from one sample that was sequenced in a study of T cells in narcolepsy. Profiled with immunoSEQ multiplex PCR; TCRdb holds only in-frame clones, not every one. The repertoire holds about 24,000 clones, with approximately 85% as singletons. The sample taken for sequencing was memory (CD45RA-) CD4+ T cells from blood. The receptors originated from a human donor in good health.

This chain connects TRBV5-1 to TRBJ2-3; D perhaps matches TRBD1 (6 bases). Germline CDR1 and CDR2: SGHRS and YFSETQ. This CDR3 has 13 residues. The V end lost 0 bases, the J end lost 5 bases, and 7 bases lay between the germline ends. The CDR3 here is CASSLGGQDTQYF. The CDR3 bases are TGCGCCAGCAGCTTGGGGGGGCAAGATACGCAGTATTTT. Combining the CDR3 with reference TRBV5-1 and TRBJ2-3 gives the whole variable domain KAGVTQTPRYLIKTRGQQVTLSCSPISGHRSVSWYQQTPGQGLQFLFEYFSETQRNKGNFPGRFSGRQFSNSRSEMNVSTLELGDSALYLCASSLGGQDTQYFGPGTRLTVL.

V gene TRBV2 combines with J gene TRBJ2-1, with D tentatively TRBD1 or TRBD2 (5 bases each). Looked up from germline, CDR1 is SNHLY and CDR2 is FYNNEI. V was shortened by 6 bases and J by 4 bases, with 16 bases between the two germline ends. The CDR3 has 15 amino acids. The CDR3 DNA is TGTGCCAGCAGCGAGAGACCGGGACCATACAATGAGCAGTTCTTC. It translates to CASSERPGPYNEQFF.

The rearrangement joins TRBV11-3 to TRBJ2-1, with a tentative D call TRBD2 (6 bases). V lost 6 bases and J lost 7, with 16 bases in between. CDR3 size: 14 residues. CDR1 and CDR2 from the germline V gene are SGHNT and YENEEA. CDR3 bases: TGTGCCAGCAGGGAGGGGCTAGTTTCTAATGAGCAGTTCTTC. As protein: CASREGLVSNEQFF.

CDR3 in amino acids: CASSRQGSANYGYTF. CDR3 bases: TGTGCCAGCAGTCGCCAAGGGTCCGCTAACTATGGCTACACCTTC. The rearrangement uses TRBV6-5 and TRBJ1-2; unclear D gene. Germline assignment: CDR1 MNHEY and CDR2 SVGAGI. This CDR3 has 15 residues. Trimming removed 5 bases from V and 0 bases from J, with 13 bases in between.

The CDR3: CASRFDRDEGYTF. CDR3 bases: TGTGCCAGCAGGTTTGACAGGGATGAGGGCTACACCTTC. The chain recombines TRBV6-1 with TRBJ1-2; 7 bases agree with TRBD1. Trimming at V came to 6 bases and at J to 8 bases, leaving 9 bases not matched to a gene. The CDR3 consists of 13 residues. Germline CDR1 and CDR2: MNHNS and SASEGT.